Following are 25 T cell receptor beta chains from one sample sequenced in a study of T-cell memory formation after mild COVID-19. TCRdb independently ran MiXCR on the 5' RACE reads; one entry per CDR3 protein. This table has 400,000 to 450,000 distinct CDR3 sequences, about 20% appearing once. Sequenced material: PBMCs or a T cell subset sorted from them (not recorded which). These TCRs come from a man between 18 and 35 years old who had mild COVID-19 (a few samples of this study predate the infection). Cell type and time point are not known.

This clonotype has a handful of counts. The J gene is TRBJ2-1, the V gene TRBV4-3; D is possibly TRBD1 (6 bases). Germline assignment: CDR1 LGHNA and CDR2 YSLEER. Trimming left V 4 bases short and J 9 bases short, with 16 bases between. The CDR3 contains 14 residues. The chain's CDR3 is CASSRDRQAAEQFF. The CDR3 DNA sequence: TGCGCCAGCAGCCGCGACCGACAGGCGGCTGAGCAGTTCTTC.

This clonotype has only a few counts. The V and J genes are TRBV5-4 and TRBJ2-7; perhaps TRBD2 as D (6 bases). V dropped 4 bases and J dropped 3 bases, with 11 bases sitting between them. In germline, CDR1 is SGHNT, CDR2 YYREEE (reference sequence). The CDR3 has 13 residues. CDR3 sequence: CASSKGLHYEQYF. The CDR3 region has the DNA TGTGCCAGCAGCAAGGGACTTCACTACGAGCAGTACTTC.

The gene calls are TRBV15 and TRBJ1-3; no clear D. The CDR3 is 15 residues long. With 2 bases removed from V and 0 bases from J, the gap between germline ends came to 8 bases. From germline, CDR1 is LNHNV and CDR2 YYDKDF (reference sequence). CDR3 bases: TGTGCCACCAGCAGAAGGACGGGCTCTGGAAACACCATATATTTT. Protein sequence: CATSRRTGSGNTIYF.

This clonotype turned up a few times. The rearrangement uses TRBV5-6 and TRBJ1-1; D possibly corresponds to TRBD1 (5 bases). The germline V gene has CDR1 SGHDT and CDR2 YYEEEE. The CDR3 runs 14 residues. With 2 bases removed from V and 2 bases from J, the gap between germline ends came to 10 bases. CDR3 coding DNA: TGTGCCAGCAGCTTAAAGGGGATAAACACTGAAGCTTTCTTT. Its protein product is CASSLKGINTEAFF.

CDR3 sequence reads: CASSDGGLIEVGEQYF. DNA of the CDR3: TGCGCCAGCAGCGACGGGGGACTCATTGAAGTAGGCGAGCAGTACTTC. The chain joins TRBV5-1 to TRBJ2-7, with a tentative D call TRBD2 (6 bases). This CDR3 has 16 amino acids. From germline, CDR1 is SGHRS and CDR2 YFSETQ. V was shortened by 4 bases and J by 6 bases, with 23 bases between the two germline ends.

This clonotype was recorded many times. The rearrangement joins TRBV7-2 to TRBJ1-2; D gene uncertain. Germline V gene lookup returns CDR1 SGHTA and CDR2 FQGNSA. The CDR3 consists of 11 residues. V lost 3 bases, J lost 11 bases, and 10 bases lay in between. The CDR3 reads CASSFDTDYTF. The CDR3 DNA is TGTGCCAGCAGCTTCGATACGGATTACACCTTC.

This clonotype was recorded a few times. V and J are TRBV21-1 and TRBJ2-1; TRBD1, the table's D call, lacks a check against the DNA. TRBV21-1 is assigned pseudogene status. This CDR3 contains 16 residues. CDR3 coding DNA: TGTGCCAGCCGGAGTTGGGAGACAGGGGGGCCCGATGAGCAGTTCTTC. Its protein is CASRSWETGGPDEQFF.

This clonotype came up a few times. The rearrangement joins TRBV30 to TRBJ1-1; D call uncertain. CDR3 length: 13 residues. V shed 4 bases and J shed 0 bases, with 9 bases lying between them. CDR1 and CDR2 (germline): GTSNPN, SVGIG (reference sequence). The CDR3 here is CAWNRPMNTEAFF. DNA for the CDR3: TGTGCCTGGAATCGGCCGATGAACACTGAAGCTTTCTTT. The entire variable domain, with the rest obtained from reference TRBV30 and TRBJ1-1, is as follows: SQTIHQWPATLVQPVGSPLSLECTVEGTSNPNLYWYRQAAGRGLQLLFYSVGIGQISSEVPQNLSASRPQDRQFILSSKKLLLSDSGFYLCAWNRPMNTEAFFGQGTRLTVV.

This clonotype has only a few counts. As DNA, the CDR3 is TGCGCCAGCAGCCAGATCGGACAGGGAGGATTAGAGACCCAGTACTTC. Translated, it gives CASSQIGQGGLETQYF. The genes are TRBV5-1 and TRBJ2-5, with TRBD1 matching 8 bases. The length of the CDR3 is 16 residues. The trim removed 4 bases at V and 4 bases at J, leaving 12 bases unmatched. The germline gives CDR1 SGHRS, CDR2 YFSETQ.

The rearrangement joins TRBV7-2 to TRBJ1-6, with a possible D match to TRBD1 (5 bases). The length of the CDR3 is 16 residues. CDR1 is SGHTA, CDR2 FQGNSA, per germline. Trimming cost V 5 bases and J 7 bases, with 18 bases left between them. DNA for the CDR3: TGTGCCAGCAGCCCCTCGTGGGGCAGGGAAAATTCACCCCTCCACTTT. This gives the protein CASSPSWGRENSPLHF.

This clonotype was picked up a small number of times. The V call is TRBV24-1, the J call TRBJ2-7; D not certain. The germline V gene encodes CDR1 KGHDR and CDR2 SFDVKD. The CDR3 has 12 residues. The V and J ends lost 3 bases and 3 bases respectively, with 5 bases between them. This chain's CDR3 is CATSDLGYEQYF. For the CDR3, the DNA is TGTGCCACCAGTGATCTCGGCTACGAGCAGTACTTC.

DNA for the CDR3: TGTGCCAGCAGTTCGTCGAATGAAAAACTGTTTTTT. Translated, it gives CASSSSNEKLFF. The chain couples TRBV12-3 or TRBV12-4 to TRBJ1-4, with D unresolved. Trimming took 4 bases from V and 5 from J, leaving 5 bases between them. The length of the CDR3 is 12 residues.

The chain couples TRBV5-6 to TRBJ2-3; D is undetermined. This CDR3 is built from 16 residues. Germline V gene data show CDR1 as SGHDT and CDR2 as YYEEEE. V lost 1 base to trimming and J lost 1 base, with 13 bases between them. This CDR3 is CASSLSEKLGTDTQYF. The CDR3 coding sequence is TGTGCCAGCAGCTTGAGTGAGAAATTGGGCACAGATACGCAGTATTTT.

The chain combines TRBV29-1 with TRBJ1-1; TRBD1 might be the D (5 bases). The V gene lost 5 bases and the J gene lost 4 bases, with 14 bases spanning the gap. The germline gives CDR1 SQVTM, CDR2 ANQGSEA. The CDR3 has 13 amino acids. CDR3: CSVPQRGCTEAFF. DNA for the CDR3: TGCAGCGTTCCCCAGCGGGGGTGCACTGAAGCTTTCTTT.

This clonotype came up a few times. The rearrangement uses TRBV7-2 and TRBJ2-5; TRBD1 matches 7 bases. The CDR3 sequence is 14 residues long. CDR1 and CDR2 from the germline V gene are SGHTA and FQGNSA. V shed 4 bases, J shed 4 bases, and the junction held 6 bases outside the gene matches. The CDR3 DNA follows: TGTGCCAGCAGCTCCGGGACAGCAGGAGAGACCCAGTACTTC. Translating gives CASSSGTAGETQYF.

The CDR3 DNA follows: TGTGCCACCAGTGTGGCCGGGAGCAATCAGCCCCAGCATTTT. This translates into CATSVAGSNQPQHF. This chain connects TRBV24-1 to TRBJ1-5; D is ambiguous. V gave up 5 bases and J gave up 1 base, with 8 bases separating them. This CDR3 is 14 amino acids long. Germline CDR1 reads KGHDR; CDR2 reads SFDVKD.

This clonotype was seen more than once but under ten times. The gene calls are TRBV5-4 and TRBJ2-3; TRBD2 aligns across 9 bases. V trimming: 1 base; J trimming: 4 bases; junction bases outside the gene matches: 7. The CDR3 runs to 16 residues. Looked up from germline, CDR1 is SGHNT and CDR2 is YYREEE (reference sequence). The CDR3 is CASSLYAGGRADTQYF. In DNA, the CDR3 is TGTGCCAGCAGCTTGTACGCGGGGGGGAGGGCAGATACGCAGTATTTT.

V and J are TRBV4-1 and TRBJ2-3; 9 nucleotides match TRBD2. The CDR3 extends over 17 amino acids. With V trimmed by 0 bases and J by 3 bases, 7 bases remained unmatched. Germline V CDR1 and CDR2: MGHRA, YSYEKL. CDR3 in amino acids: CASSQELTAGGTDTQYF. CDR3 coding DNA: TGCGCCAGCAGCCAAGAACTAACAGCGGGGGGTACAGATACGCAGTATTTT.

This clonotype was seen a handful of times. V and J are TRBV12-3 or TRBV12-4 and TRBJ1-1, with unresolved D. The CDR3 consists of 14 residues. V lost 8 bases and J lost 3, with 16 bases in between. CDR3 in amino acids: CASYSPGSYTEAFF. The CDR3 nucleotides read TGTGCCAGCTATTCTCCGGGCAGTTACACTGAAGCTTTCTTT.

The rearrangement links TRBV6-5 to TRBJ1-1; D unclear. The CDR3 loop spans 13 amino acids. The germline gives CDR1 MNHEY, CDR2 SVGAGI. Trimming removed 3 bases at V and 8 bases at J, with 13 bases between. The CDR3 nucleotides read TGTGCCAGCAGTTATGGGCCGTGGAAAGAAGCTTTCTTT. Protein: CASSYGPWKEAFF.

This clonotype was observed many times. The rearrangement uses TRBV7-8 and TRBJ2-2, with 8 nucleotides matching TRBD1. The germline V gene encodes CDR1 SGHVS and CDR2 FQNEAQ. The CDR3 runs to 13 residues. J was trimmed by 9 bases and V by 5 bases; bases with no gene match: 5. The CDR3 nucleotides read TGTGCCAGCAGCCATGACAGGGGATGGGAGCTGTTTTTT. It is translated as CASSHDRGWELFF. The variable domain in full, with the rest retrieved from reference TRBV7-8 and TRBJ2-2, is GAGVSQSPRYKVAKRGQDVALRCDPISGHVSLFWYQQALGQGPEFLTYFQNEAQLDKSGLPSDRFFAERPEGSVSTLKIQRTQQEDSAVYLCASSHDRGWELFFGEGSRLTVL.

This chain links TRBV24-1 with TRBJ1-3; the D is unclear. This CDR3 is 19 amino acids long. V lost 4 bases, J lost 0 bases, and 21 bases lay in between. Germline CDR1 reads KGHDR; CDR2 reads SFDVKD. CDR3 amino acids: CATSDAPASDSFSGNTIYF. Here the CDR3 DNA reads TGTGCCACCAGTGACGCGCCGGCCTCGGACTCATTCTCTGGAAACACCATATATTTT.

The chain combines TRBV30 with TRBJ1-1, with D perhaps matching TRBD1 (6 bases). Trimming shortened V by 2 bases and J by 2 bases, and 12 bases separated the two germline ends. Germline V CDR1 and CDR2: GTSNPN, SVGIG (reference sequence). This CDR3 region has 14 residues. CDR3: CAWSPGTTNTEAFF. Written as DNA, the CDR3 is TGTGCCTGGAGTCCCGGGACAACTAACACTGAAGCTTTCTTT.

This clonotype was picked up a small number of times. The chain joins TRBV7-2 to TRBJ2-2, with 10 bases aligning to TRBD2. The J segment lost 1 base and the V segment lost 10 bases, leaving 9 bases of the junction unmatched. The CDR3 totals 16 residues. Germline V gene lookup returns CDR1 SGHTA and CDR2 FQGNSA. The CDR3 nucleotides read TGTGCCACCTACCCCGGACTAGCGGTGAACACCGGGGAGCTGTTTTTT. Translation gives CATYPGLAVNTGELFF.

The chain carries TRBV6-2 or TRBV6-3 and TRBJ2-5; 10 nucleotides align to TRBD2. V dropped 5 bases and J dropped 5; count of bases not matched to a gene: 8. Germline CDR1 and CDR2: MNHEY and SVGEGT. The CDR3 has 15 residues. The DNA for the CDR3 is TGTGCCAGCAGTATCCAGCGGGGGGGCGTGGAGACCCAGTACTTC. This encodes CASSIQRGGVETQYF.